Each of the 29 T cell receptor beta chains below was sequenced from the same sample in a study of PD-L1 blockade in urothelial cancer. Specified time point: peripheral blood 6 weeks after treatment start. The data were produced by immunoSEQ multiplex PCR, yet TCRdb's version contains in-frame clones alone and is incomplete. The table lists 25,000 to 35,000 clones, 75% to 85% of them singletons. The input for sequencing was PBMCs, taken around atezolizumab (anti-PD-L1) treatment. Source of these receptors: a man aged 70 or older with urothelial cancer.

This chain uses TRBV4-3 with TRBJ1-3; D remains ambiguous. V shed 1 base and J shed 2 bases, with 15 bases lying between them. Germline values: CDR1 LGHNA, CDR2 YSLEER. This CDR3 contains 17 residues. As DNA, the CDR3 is TGCGCCAGCAGCCAAGGGGCTGCGGGAGACGCTGGAAACACCATATATTTT. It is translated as CASSQGAAGDAGNTIYF.

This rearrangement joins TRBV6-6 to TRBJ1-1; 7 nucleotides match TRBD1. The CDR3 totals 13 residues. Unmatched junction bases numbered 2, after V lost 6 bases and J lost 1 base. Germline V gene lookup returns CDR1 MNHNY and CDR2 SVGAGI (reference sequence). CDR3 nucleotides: TGTGCCAGCAGCCGACAGGGGAACACTGAAGCTTTCTTT. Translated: CASSRQGNTEAFF.

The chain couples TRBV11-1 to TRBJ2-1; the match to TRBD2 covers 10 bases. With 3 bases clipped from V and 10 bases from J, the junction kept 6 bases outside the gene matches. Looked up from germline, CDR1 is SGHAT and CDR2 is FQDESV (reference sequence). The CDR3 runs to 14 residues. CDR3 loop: CASSFQRTSGEQFF. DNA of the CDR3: TGTGCCAGCAGCTTTCAGCGGACTAGCGGAGAGCAGTTCTTC.

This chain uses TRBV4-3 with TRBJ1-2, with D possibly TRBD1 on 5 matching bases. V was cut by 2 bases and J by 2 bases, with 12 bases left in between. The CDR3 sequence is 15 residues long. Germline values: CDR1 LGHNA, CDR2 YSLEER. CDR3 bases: TGCGCCAGCAGCCAAAGGCAGGGTCGAAACTATGGCTACACCTTC. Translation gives CASSQRQGRNYGYTF.

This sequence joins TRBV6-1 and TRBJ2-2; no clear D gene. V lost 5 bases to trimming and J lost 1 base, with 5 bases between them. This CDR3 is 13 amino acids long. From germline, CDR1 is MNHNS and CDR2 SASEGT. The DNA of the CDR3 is TGTGCCAGCAGTCAACAGAACACCGGGGAGCTGTTTTTT. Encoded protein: CASSQQNTGELFF.

The CDR3 protein is CASKQQDSPTYGYTF. The CDR3 nucleotides read TGTGCCAGCAAACAACAGGATTCCCCTACCTATGGCTACACCTTC. This chain joins TRBV6-5 and TRBJ1-2, with D possibly being TRBD1 (5 bases). The germline V and J ends were trimmed by 7 bases and 4 bases, with 19 bases remaining between them. The CDR3 extends over 15 amino acids. Germline values: CDR1 MNHEY, CDR2 SVGAGI.

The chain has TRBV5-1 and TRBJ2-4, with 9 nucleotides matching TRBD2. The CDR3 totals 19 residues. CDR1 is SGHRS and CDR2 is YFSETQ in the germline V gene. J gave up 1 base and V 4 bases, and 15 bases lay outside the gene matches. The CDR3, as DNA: TGCGCCAGCAGCATCGTCCCGGGACTAGCTCAAGGGGCCAAAAACATTCAGTACTTC. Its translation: CASSIVPGLAQGAKNIQYF.

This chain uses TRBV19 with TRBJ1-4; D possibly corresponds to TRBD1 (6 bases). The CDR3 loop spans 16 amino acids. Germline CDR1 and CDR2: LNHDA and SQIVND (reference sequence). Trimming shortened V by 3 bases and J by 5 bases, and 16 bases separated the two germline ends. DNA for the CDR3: TGTGCCAGTAGTATCACTCTGGCCAGGGGCAATGAAAAACTGTTTTTT. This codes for CASSITLARGNEKLFF.

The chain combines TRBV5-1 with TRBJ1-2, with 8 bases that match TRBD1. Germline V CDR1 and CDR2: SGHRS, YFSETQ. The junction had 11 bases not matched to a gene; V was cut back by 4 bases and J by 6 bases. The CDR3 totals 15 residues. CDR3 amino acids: CASSKDRGPQNGYTF. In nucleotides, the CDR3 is TGCGCCAGCAGCAAAGACAGGGGTCCCCAAAATGGCTACACCTTC.

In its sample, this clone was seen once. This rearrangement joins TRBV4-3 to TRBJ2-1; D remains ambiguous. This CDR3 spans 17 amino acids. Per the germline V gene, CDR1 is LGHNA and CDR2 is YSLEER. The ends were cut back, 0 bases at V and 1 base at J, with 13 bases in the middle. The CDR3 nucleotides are TGCGCCAGCAGCCAAGATCTTGAGGATGGGTCCTACAATGAGCAGTTCTTC. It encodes CASSQDLEDGSYNEQFF.

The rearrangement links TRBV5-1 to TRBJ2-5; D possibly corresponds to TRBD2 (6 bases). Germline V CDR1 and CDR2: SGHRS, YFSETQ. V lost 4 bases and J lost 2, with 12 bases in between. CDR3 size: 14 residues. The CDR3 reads CASSPRGRQETQYF. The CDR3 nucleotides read TGCGCCAGCAGCCCCCGGGGGAGGCAAGAGACCCAGTACTTC.

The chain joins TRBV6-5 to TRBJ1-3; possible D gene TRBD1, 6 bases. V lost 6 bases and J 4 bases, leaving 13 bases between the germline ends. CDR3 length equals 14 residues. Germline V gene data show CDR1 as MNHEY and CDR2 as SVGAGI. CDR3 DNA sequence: TGTGCCAGCAGCCTAACAGGGAGCGGAAACACCATATATTTT. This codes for CASSLTGSGNTIYF.

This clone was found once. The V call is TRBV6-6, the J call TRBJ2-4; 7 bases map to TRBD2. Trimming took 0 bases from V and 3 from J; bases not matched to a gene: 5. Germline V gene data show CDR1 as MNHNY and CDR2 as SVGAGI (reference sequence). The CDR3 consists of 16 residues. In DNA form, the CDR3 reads TGTGCCAGCAGTTACTCGACTGGGGGGGACAAAAACATTCAGTACTTC. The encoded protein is CASSYSTGGDKNIQYF.

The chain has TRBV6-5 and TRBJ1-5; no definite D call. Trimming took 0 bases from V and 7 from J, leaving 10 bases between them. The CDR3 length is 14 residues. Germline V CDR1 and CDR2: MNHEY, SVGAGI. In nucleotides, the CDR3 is TGTGCCAGCAGTTACTCCCGGGTTGGACAGCCCCAGCATTTT. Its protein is CASSYSRVGQPQHF.

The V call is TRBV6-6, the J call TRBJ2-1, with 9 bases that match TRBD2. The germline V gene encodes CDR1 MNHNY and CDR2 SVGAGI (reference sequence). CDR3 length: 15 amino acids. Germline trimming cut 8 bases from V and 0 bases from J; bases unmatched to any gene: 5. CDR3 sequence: CASGSGRSSYNEQFF. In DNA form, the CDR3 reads TGTGCCAGCGGGAGCGGGAGGAGCTCCTACAATGAGCAGTTCTTC.

The CDR3 nucleotides read TGCGCCAGCAGTGAGTCGAGGGGACTAGCGGGGGTCAATGAGCAGTTCTTC. Translated: CASSESRGLAGVNEQFF. The chain employs TRBV10-2 and TRBJ2-1, with TRBD2 matching 14 bases. V shed 0 bases, J shed 6 bases, and the junction held 4 bases outside the gene matches. CDR1 and CDR2 from the germline V gene are WSHSY and SAAADI. The CDR3 contains 17 residues.

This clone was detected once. This chain's CDR3 is CASSEVLAVNYNEQFF. CDR3 in DNA: TGTGCCAGCAGTGAAGTACTAGCGGTGAACTACAATGAGCAGTTCTTC. V is TRBV28 and J is TRBJ2-1; TRBD2 matches 8 bases. Germline CDR1 reads MDHEN; CDR2 reads SYDVKM. V shed 5 bases, J shed 3 bases, and the junction held 9 bases outside the gene matches. This CDR3 comprises 16 residues.

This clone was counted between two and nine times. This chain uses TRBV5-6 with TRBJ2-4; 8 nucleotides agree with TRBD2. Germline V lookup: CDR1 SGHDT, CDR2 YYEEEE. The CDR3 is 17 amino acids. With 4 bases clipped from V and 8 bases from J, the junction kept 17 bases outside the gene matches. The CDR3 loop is CASSPSGGSRGSYIQYF. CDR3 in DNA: TGTGCCAGCAGCCCCTCGGGAGGGAGTAGGGGATCATACATTCAGTACTTC.

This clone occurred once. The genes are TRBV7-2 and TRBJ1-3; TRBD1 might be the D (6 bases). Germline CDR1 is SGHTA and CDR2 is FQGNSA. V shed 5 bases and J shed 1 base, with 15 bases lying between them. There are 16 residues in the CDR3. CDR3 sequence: CASSPDRSVSGNTIYF. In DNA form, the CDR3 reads TGTGCCAGCAGCCCCGACAGGTCTGTGTCTGGAAACACCATATATTTT.

CDR3 amino acids: CASSGLSSYEQYF. CDR3 sequence (DNA): TGCGCCAGCTCGGGACTTTCCTCCTACGAGCAGTACTTC. The gene calls are TRBV5-1 and TRBJ2-7, with a weak D call TRBD2 (6 bases). Germline V gene data show CDR1 as SGHRS and CDR2 as YFSETQ. V lost 7 bases and J 0 bases, leaving 11 bases between the germline ends. This CDR3 region has 13 residues.

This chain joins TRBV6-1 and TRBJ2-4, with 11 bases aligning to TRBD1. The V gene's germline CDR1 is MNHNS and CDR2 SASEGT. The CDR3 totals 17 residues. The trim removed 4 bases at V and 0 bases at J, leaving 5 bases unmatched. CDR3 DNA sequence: TGTGCCAGCAGTGTAGGACAGGGGGCGAGAGCCAAAAACATTCAGTACTTC. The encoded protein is CASSVGQGARAKNIQYF.

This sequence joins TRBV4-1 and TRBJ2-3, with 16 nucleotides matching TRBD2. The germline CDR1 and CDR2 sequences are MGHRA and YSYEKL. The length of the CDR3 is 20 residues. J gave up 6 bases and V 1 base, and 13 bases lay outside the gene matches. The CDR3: CASSQVLLMGLAGGKDTQYF. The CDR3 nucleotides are TGCGCCAGCAGCCAAGTGCTCTTAATGGGACTAGCGGGAGGGAAGGATACGCAGTATTTT.

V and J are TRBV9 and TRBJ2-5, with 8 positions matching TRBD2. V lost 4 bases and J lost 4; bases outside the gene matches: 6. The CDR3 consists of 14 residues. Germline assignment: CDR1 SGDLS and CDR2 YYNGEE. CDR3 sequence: CASSPLAGRETQYF. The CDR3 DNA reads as TGTGCCAGCAGCCCCTTAGCGGGGAGAGAGACCCAGTACTTC.

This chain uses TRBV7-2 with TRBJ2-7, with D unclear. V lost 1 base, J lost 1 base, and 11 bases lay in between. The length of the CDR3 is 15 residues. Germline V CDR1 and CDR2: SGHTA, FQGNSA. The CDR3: CASSLEILNSYEQYF. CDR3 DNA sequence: TGTGCCAGCAGCTTAGAGATTCTAAATTCCTACGAGCAGTACTTC. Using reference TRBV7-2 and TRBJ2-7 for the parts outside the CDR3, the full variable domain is GAGVSQSPSNKVTEKGKDVELRCDPISGHTALYWYRQSLGQGLEFLIYFQGNSAPDKSGLPSDRFSAERTGGSVSTLTIQRTQQEDSAVYLCASSLEILNSYEQYFGPGTRLTVT.

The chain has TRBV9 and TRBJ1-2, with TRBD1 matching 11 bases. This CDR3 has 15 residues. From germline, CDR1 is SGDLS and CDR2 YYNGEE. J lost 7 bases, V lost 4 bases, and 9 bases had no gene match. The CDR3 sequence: CASSPRDRGSGGYTF. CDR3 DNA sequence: TGTGCCAGCAGCCCTCGGGACAGGGGGAGCGGTGGCTACACCTTC.

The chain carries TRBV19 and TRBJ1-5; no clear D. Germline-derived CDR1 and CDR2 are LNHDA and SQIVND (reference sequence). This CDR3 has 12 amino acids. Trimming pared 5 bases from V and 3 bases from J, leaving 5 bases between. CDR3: CASSVLNQPQHF. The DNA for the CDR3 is TGTGCCAGTAGTGTCCTCAATCAGCCCCAGCATTTT. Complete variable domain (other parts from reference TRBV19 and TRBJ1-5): DGGITQSPKYLFRKEGQNVTLSCEQNLNHDAMYWYRQDPGQGLRLIYYSQIVNDFQKGDIAEGYSVSREKKESFPLTVTSAQKNPTAFYLCASSVLNQPQHFGDGTRLSIL.

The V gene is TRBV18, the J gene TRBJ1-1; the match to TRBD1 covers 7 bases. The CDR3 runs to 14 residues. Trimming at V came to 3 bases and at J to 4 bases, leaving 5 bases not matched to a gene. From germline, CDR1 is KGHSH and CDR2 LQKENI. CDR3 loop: CASSPRQGGTEAFF. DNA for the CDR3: TGTGCCAGCTCACCCCGACAGGGAGGCACTGAAGCTTTCTTT.

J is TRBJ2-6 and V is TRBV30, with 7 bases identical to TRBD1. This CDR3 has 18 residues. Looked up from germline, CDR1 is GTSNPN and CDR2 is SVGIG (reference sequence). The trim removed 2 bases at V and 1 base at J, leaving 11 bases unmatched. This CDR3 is CAWSTRDRHLSGANVLTF. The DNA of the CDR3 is TGTGCCTGGAGTACACGGGACAGACATTTATCTGGGGCCAACGTCCTGACTTTC.

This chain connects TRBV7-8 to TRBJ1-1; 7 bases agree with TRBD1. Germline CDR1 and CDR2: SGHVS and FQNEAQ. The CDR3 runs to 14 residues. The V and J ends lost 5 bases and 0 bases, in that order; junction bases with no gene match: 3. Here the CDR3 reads CASSIQGMNTEAFF. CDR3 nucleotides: TGTGCCAGCAGCATACAGGGGATGAACACTGAAGCTTTCTTT.